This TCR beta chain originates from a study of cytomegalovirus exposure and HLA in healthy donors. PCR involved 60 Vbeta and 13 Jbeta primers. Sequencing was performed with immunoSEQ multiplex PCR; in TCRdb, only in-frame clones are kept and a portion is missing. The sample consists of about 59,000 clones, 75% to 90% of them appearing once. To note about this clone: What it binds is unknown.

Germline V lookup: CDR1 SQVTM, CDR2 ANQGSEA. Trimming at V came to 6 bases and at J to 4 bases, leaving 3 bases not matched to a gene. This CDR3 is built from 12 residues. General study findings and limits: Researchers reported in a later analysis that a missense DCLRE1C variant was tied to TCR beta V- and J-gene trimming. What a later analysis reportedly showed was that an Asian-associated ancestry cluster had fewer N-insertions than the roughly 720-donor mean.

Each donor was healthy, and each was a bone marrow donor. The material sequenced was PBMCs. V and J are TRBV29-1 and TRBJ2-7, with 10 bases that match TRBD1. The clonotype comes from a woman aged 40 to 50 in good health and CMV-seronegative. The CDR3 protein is CSVVDRGYEQYF. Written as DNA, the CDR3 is TGCAGCGTAGTGGACAGGGGGTACGAGCAGTACTTC.